The next 15 T cell receptor beta chains were all read from a single sample in a study of cytomegalovirus exposure and HLA in healthy donors. A multiplex PCR was run with 60 Vbeta primers and 13 Jbeta primers. The repertoire was sequenced with immunoSEQ multiplex PCR; TCRdb's copy has only in-frame clones and lacks some. In all, the sample yields 50,000 or so clones. Sequenced material: PBMCs. Every receptor here comes from a woman aged 55-75 years in good health and CMV-seropositive.

V usage is TRBV5-1 and J usage is TRBJ2-5, with 8 bases lining up with TRBD2. The CDR3 totals 15 residues. The trim removed 3 bases at V and 2 bases at J, leaving 6 bases unmatched. Per the germline V gene, CDR1 is SGHRS and CDR2 is YFSETQ. CDR3 DNA: TGCGCCAGCAGCTCTTCTACTAGCGGACAAGAGACCCAGTACTTC. It codes for CASSSSTSGQETQYF.

The rearrangement links TRBV6-6 to TRBJ2-7; D might be TRBD2 (6 bases). CDR1 and CDR2 (germline): MNHNY, SVGAGI (reference sequence). This CDR3 spans 12 amino acids. With 6 bases removed from V and 3 bases from J, the gap between germline ends came to 9 bases. The CDR3 region is CASSQGLYEQYF. CDR3 coding DNA: TGTGCCAGCAGCCAGGGACTCTACGAGCAGTACTTC.

The CDR3 spells CASSPTGGMGTDTQYF. The CDR3, as DNA: TGTGCCAGCTCACCCACGGGAGGGATGGGTACAGATACGCAGTATTTT. The genes are TRBV18 and TRBJ2-3; 8 positions agree with TRBD2. Germline assignment: CDR1 KGHSH and CDR2 LQKENI. The CDR3 covers 16 residues. J gave up 3 bases and V 3 bases, and 8 bases lay outside the gene matches.

The chain combines TRBV27 with TRBJ1-2; D gene uncertain. V dropped 3 bases and J dropped 8 bases, with 13 bases sitting between them. Germline CDR1 reads MNHEY; CDR2 reads SMNVEV (reference sequence). There are 13 residues in the CDR3. CDR3 protein: CASSLEPEEGYTF. CDR3 DNA sequence: TGTGCCAGCAGTTTGGAGCCGGAGGAGGGCTACACCTTC.

CDR3 in DNA: TGTGCCAGCAGCCCTGGGACTAGCGGGGGGGCAGATACGCAGTATTTT. This gives the protein CASSPGTSGGADTQYF. The chain uses TRBV7-9 and TRBJ2-3, with 16 bases identical to TRBD2. Germline assignment: CDR1 SEHNR and CDR2 FQNEAQ (reference sequence). This CDR3 has 16 amino acids. Losses at the gene ends were 5 bases for V and 4 bases for J; bases not matched to a gene: 3.

V usage is TRBV19 and J usage is TRBJ1-5, with TRBD1 identical over 8 bases. Germline trimming cut 5 bases from V and 2 bases from J; bases unmatched to any gene: 8. The CDR3 contains 16 residues. The V gene's germline CDR1 is LNHDA and CDR2 SQIVND (reference sequence). The CDR3 loop is CASSLTGGMGNQPQHF. CDR3 DNA sequence: TGTGCCAGTAGTCTCACAGGGGGAATGGGCAATCAGCCCCAGCATTTT.

The chain couples TRBV4-1 to TRBJ2-2, with D uncertain. Trimming cost V 0 bases and J 0 bases, with 17 bases left between them. The CDR3 consists of 19 residues. The V gene's germline CDR1 is MGHRA and CDR2 YSYEKL. The DNA of the CDR3 is TGCGCCAGCAGCCAAGATCCCCCAGTTTGGAGCGCGAACACCGGGGAGCTGTTTTTT. Amino acids: CASSQDPPVWSANTGELFF.

The chain is built from TRBV18 and TRBJ1-1; D unclear. With 5 bases removed from V and 1 base from J, the gap between germline ends came to 20 bases. Germline CDR1 KGHSH, CDR2 LQKENI. This CDR3 comprises 17 residues. CDR3 coding DNA: TGTGCCAGCTCATCGGCCAGACTTACCCTAGGGAACACTGAAGCTTTCTTT. This encodes CASSSARLTLGNTEAFF.

V usage is TRBV25-1 and J usage is TRBJ1-1, with D possibly matching TRBD1 (6 bases). CDR3 length: 17 residues. V was trimmed by 1 base and J by 3 bases, leaving 18 bases between them. In germline, CDR1 is MGHDK, CDR2 SYGVNS. The CDR3 reads CASSESRSGDRHTEAFF. Written as DNA, the CDR3 is TGTGCCAGCAGTGAATCTAGGTCAGGGGATCGGCACACTGAAGCTTTCTTT.

V gene TRBV27 combines with J gene TRBJ2-7; 10 bases are shared with TRBD2. There are 14 residues in the CDR3. Germline V CDR1 and CDR2: MNHEY, SMNVEV (reference sequence). The J segment lost 4 bases and the V segment lost 7 bases, leaving 7 bases of the junction unmatched. CDR3 bases: TGTGCCAGCACCCCCGGGACTAGCGTGTACGAGCAGTACTTC. It yields the protein CASTPGTSVYEQYF.

This chain joins TRBV5-6 and TRBJ1-2; 8 bases agree with TRBD1. The CDR3 has 15 residues. With 0 bases clipped from V and 7 bases from J, the junction kept 8 bases outside the gene matches. Per germline, CDR1 SGHDT and CDR2 YYEEEE. As DNA, the CDR3 is TGTGCCAGCAGCTTGGGGGGCCAGGGGGCGTTTGGCTACACCTTC. Encoded protein: CASSLGGQGAFGYTF. The whole variable domain, filled in from reference TRBV5-6 and TRBJ1-2, reads DAGVTQSPTHLIKTRGQQVTLRCSPKSGHDTVSWYQQALGQGPQFIFQYYEEEERQRGNFPDRFSGHQFPNYSSELNVNALLLGDSALYLCASSLGGQGAFGYTFGSGTRLTVV.

The V and J genes are TRBV5-6 and TRBJ2-2; 8 bases align to TRBD1. V shed 4 bases and J 4 bases; nucleotides not matched to a gene: 9. Looked up from germline, CDR1 is SGHDT and CDR2 is YYEEEE. The CDR3 length is 16 residues. In nucleotides, the CDR3 is TGTGCCAGCAGCCTTGACAGGGGTCGATTCACCGGGGAGCTGTTTTTT. It encodes CASSLDRGRFTGELFF.

This chain links TRBV4-1 with TRBJ1-5; 10 nucleotides line up with TRBD1. Germline V gives CDR1 MGHRA, CDR2 YSYEKL. CDR3 length equals 16 residues. V was clipped by 3 bases and J by 6 bases; unmatched bases: 8. CDR3 DNA: TGCGCCAGCAGCCAGGGGACAGGGGCGGGGAGTCAGCCCCAGCATTTT. Protein: CASSQGTGAGSQPQHF.

This chain uses TRBV4-3 with TRBJ2-7; the match to TRBD1 covers 10 bases. V was clipped by 0 bases and J by 2 bases; unmatched bases: 16. This CDR3 spans 20 amino acids. Germline values: CDR1 LGHNA, CDR2 YSLEER. CDR3 coding DNA: TGCGCCAGCAGCCAAGACCTTCCCCGGGACAGGGGCCCCAACGCCTACGAGCAGTACTTC. This gives the protein CASSQDLPRDRGPNAYEQYF.

The CDR3 nucleotides are TGTGCCAGCAGCGTAGGTAGCGGAGCAACCTACGAGCAGTACTTC. Protein: CASSVGSGATYEQYF. V is TRBV9 and J is TRBJ2-7, with a weak D call TRBD2 (6 bases). This CDR3 comprises 15 residues. Trimming left V 0 bases short and J 2 bases short, with 12 bases between. Germline CDR1 SGDLS, CDR2 YYNGEE. Full variable domain (rest looked up from reference TRBV9 and TRBJ2-7): DSGVTQTPKHLITATGQRVTLRCSPRSGDLSVYWYQQSLDQGLQFLIQYYNGEERAKGNILERFSAQQFPDLHSELNLSSLELGDSALYFCASSVGSGATYEQYFGPGTRLTVT.